This TCR beta chain was captured in a study of PD-1 blockade in mismatch repair-deficient tumors. Study at large: Patients had roughly twelve mismatch repair-deficient cancer types, all previously treated and progressing.

Concerning this clone: Its specificity is unknown.

Stated time point: approximately eleven-day in vitro stimulation with candidate neoantigen peptide 3. All patients were mismatch repair deficient, assessed by either PCR or immunohistochemistry. A roughly ten-day in vitro culture was run per each of about seven reactive peptides. Sequenced by immunoSEQ multiplex PCR; TCRdb stores in-frame clones only, minus some. The sample records 10,000 or so clones, 75% to 95% being singletons. V dropped 4 bases and J dropped 4; count of bases not matched to a gene: 2. Looked up from germline, CDR1 is SNHLY and CDR2 is FYNNEI. The CDR3 loop spans 13 amino acids. The sequencing here drew on cells cultured in vitro, taken from a patient treated with pembrolizumab. This chain uses TRBV2 with TRBJ1-1; TRBD1 agrees at 8 bases. The clonotype originates from an adult with mismatch repair-deficient cancer. The CDR3 sequence: CASSGQGSTEAFF. The CDR3 DNA reads as TGTGCCAGCAGTGGACAGGGGAGCACTGAAGCTTTCTTT.